The T cell receptor beta chain described here comes from a study of regulatory T cells in long-lasting Graves disease. Study summary: Antithyroid drugs had been taken by newly diagnosed Graves' patients for under 3 months.

As for time point: newly diagnosed GD, antithyroid drugs for less than 3 months. There was RNA extracted from PBMCs, and the TCR library was made from it. V gave up 6 bases and J gave up 1 base; unmatched junction bases: 14. The CDR3 loop spans 16 amino acids. In germline, CDR1 is SQVTM, CDR2 ANQGSEA. Relying on iRepertoire HTBI primers and Arm-PCR of CDR3 regions, the team built TCR beta libraries. TCRdb redid the calling of the multiplex PCR reads with MiXCR, one entry per CDR3 protein. The sample has about 540,000 distinct CDR3 sequences, roughly 13% seen once; the top ten hold roughly a tenth. Study-wide results and caveats: Repertoires from persistent disease leaned toward TRBV28, TRBJ1-2 and TRBJ2-5.

Concerning this clonotype: Its target is not known.

The same sample was also used in a study of T cells in Graves' hyperthyroidism and ophthalmopathy. That report notes: First-round RT-PCR with HTBI primers amplified the TCR CDR3 region.

This receptor was obtained from a man aged 30 to 45 with Graves disease. The sequenced sample was peripheral blood mononuclear cells (PBMCs), obtained at new diagnosis, from a patient treated with antithyroid drugs. The gene calls are TRBV29-1 and TRBJ1-1; 7 bases agree with TRBD1. Written as DNA, the CDR3 is TGCAGCGTCATAAGGTTCCCCGACAGGGCGAACACTGAAGCTTTCTTT. Amino acids: CSVIRFPDRANTEAFF.